The rows below give T cell receptor beta chains drawn from one sample of a study of neoadjuvant anti-PD-1 for oral cavity cancer. Assay used: immunoSEQ multiplex PCR; TCRdb lists only in-frame clones, some missing. The data contain tens of thousands of clones, roughly nine tenths of them singletons. The input for sequencing was PBMCs, taken after nivolumab (anti-PD-1) treatment. These receptor sequences come from a person between 40 and 85 years old with oral cavity squamous cell carcinoma. CDR3s include the opening cysteine and the closing phenylalanine or tryptophan. D genes are given only for firm matches. Size tells how often a clone was seen (once, few, many) or the class of an expanded clone, and some rows leave it out.

>.|TRBV19|15|.|TRBJ2-7
CASSTGHGFSYEQYF
TGTGCCAGTAGTACGGGCCACGGGTTTTCCTACGAGCAGTACTTC
>.|TRBV5-1|16|TRBD2|TRBJ2-1
CASSPITSGASGEQFF
TGCGCCAGCAGCCCTATTACTAGCGGGGCTTCGGGTGAGCAGTTCTTC
>.|TRBV27|15|.|TRBJ1-1
CASSQTAVGRNEAFF
TGTGCCAGCAGCCAGACAGCTGTGGGTCGGAATGAAGCTTTCTTT
>.|TRBV9|13|.|TRBJ2-7
CASSEGTRGEQYF
TGTGCCAGCAGCGAAGGGACAAGGGGCGAGCAGTACTTC
>.|TRBV28|15|.|TRBJ2-6
CASTSRRRGANVLTF
TGTGCCAGCACTTCCCGCCGGCGGGGGGCCAACGTCCTGACTTTC
>.|TRBV30|13|.|TRBJ1-2
CAWSVLVGYGYTF
TGTGCCTGGAGTGTACTTGTGGGGTATGGCTACACCTTC
>.|TRBV19|13|.|TRBJ2-1
CASSTGQYNEQFF
TGTGCCAGTAGTACCGGACAGTACAATGAGCAGTTCTTC
>.|TRBV5-1|15|.|TRBJ2-2
CASSYYPRNTGELFF
TGCGCCAGCAGTTACTACCCTCGTAACACCGGGGAGCTGTTTTTT
>.|TRBV28|13|TRBD2|TRBJ2-5
CASLRGEQETQYF
TGTGCCAGCCTTCGGGGGGAGCAAGAGACCCAGTACTTC
>once|TRBV30|12|.|TRBJ1-5
CAWSSGDQPQHF
TGTGCCTGGAGTTCGGGGGATCAGCCCCAGCATTTT
>.|TRBV2|13|TRBD1|TRBJ1-5
CASDLTGSQPQHF
TGTGCCAGCGATCTGACAGGGTCCCAACCCCAGCATTTT
>.|TRBV19|13|TRBD1|TRBJ1-6
CASQGTGYPPLHF
TGTGCCAGCCAAGGGACAGGGTACCCACCCCTCCACTTT
>once|TRBV4-1|17|TRBD2|TRBJ2-1
CASSQDFQAGGDNEQFF
TGCGCCAGCAGCCAAGACTTCCAAGCGGGGGGGGACAATGAGCAGTTCTTC
>.|TRBV7-3|18|TRBD1|TRBJ1-1
CASSLRAGTGSLNTEAFF
TGTGCCAGCAGCCTCCGCGCCGGGACAGGGAGTCTGAACACTGAAGCTTTCTTT
>.|TRBV7-9|16|.|TRBJ1-4
CASSPTLGISNEKLFF
TGTGCCAGCAGCCCGACGTTGGGGATTAGTAATGAAAAACTGTTTTTT
>.|TRBV2|15|TRBD2|TRBJ2-2
CASSEWTSGSRELFF
TGTGCCAGCAGTGAGTGGACTAGCGGGAGCCGGGAGCTGTTTTTT
>.|TRBV19|15|.|TRBJ2-7
CASSIRAGFSYEQYF
TGTGCCAGTAGTATTAGGGCAGGTTTCTCCTACGAGCAGTACTTC
>.|TRBV4-2|16|.|TRBJ1-1
CASSHPLDPQRKGAFF
TGTGCCAGCAGCCACCCGTTGGACCCCCAGCGAAAGGGAGCTTTCTTT
>.|TRBV27|14|.|TRBJ1-2
CASSRRESGYGYTF
TGTGCCAGCAGTCGACGGGAGTCAGGCTATGGCTACACCTTC
>.|TRBV30|15|TRBD1|TRBJ1-3
CAGALAGGGGNTIYF
TGTGCCGGAGCTCTTGCAGGGGGCGGTGGAAACACCATATATTTT
>.|TRBV9|13|.|TRBJ1-1
CASSVGQSTEAFF
TGTGCCAGCAGCGTAGGGCAGAGCACTGAAGCTTTCTTT
>few|TRBV7-9|14|.|TRBJ2-7
CASSLDGSSHEQYF
TGTGCCAGCAGCTTAGACGGGAGCAGCCACGAGCAGTACTTC
>.|TRBV10-3|16|.|TRBJ2-2
CAISAMRVENTGELFF
TGTGCCATCAGTGCGATGAGGGTAGAGAACACCGGGGAGCTGTTTTTT
>.|TRBV6-5|11|.|TRBJ2-5
CASSSGWTQYF
TGTGCCAGCAGCTCGGGGTGGACCCAGTACTTC
>.|TRBV6-1|18|.|TRBJ1-4
CASSGPTGFWGTNEKLFF
TGTGCCAGCAGTGGACCCACAGGGTTTTGGGGAACTAATGAAAAACTGTTTTTT
>.|TRBV19|15|TRBD1|TRBJ1-2
CASSDTGTGIYGYTF
TGTGCCAGTAGTGACACCGGGACAGGGATTTATGGCTACACCTTC
>.|TRBV5-1|14|.|TRBJ1-1
CASSTNTWGTEAFF
TGCGCCAGCAGCACGAATACTTGGGGGACTGAAGCTTTCTTT
>.|TRBV30|13|TRBD1|TRBJ1-6
CAWGGQVGSPLHF
TGTGCCTGGGGAGGACAGGTTGGATCACCCCTCCACTTT
>.|TRBV19|12|.|TRBJ2-7
CASSMPQSQQYF
TGTGCCAGTAGTATGCCCCAGTCCCAGCAGTACTTC
>.|TRBV27|16|.|TRBJ1-1
CASSPDYFGMNTEAFF
TGTGCCAGCAGTCCAGATTACTTCGGAATGAACACTGAAGCTTTCTTT
>.|TRBV9|14|.|TRBJ2-5
CASSVGTVKETQYF
TGTGCCAGCAGCGTAGGTACAGTAAAAGAGACCCAGTACTTC
>.|TRBV28|13|.|TRBJ2-7
CASSGDIPYEQYF
TGTGCCAGCAGCGGGGACATACCCTACGAGCAGTACTTC